This paragraph covers one TCR beta chain sequence. The data were taken from a study of blood T cell repertoires in COVID-19. At the level of the study: COVID-19 samples collected from the United States, Italy and Spain covered acute and convalescent phases.

Measured with immunoSEQ multiplex PCR; TCRdb has only the in-frame clones, and not every one. The sample shows approximately 100,000 clones, around 87% of them seen only once. V shed 8 bases and J 2 bases; nucleotides not matched to a gene: 14. This CDR3 spans 16 amino acids. Germline-derived CDR1 and CDR2 are MGHDK and SYGVNS. The chain is built from TRBV25-1 and TRBJ2-5; the match to TRBD1 covers 7 bases. Source material: peripheral blood. This receptor was taken from a man aged 45 to 65 with acute or convalescent COVID-19. CDR3 region: CASAVTGVLSQETQYF. The CDR3 region has the DNA TGTGCCAGCGCGGTTACAGGGGTTTTAAGTCAAGAGACCCAGTACTTC.